The 8 T cell receptor beta chains reported below all come from one sample, sequenced in a study of glioma-infiltrating T cells. Amplification of TCR alpha and beta CDR3 regions from RNA used iRepertoire nested multiplex PCR. A single record per CDR3 protein comes from TCRdb applying MiXCR to the multiplex PCR reads. The sample yields under 200,000 distinct CDR3 sequences, approximately 40% seen once. Sequencing input: glioma tissue, nonneoplastic brain tissue, or PBMCs (not recorded which). These receptors were taken from a human donor with low-grade glioma or glioblastoma, undergoing nonglioma brain surgery, or in good health (not recorded which).

The chain combines TRBV12-3 or TRBV12-4 with TRBJ2-1; D may be TRBD1 (6 bases). V was cut by 7 bases and J by 6 bases, with 16 bases left in between. The CDR3 covers 14 residues. CDR3 in DNA: TGTGCCAGCACCTTAGGACAGAACTTCAATGAGCAGTTCTTC. It specifies CASTLGQNFNEQFF.

This clonotype was seen repeatedly, ten times or more. The chain recombines TRBV20-1 with TRBJ2-7, with D perhaps matching TRBD2 (5 bases). V lost 3 bases, J lost 1 base, and 7 bases lay in between. Germline V gene sequence: CDR1 DFQATT, CDR2 SNEGSKA (reference sequence). The CDR3 contains 12 residues. The DNA for the CDR3 is TGCAGTGCTAGGAGGGATTCCTACGAGCAGTACTTC. It is translated as CSARRDSYEQYF.

This clonotype was observed at least ten times. Here the CDR3 DNA reads TGTGCCATCAGCCGGACAGCCTCTAGCACAGATACGCAGTATTTT. This codes for CAISRTASSTDTQYF. The genes are TRBV10-3 and TRBJ2-3; D might be TRBD1 (6 bases). There are 15 residues in the CDR3. Trimming cost V 6 bases and J 0 bases, with 13 bases left between them. CDR1 is ENHRY and CDR2 is SYGVKD in the germline V gene.

About this clonotype itself: Compared with germline, one end of the junction differs, possibly owing to a read error. This rearrangement joins TRBV14 to TRBJ1-1; D call uncertain. The length of the CDR3 is 11 residues. Germline CDR1 and CDR2: SGHDN and FVKESK. As DNA, the CDR3 is TGTGCCACCAGCCAAGCCGCTGAAGCTTTCTTT. The encoded protein is CATSQAAEAFF.

The chain links TRBV27 to TRBJ2-1, with 15 nucleotides matching TRBD2. The germline gives CDR1 MNHEY, CDR2 SMNVEV (reference sequence). CDR3 size: 17 residues. Trimming took 0 bases from V and 3 from J; bases not matched to a gene: 0. CDR3: CASSLSGLAGGYNEQFF. The CDR3 DNA reads as TGTGCCAGCAGTTTATCGGGACTAGCGGGAGGCTACAATGAGCAGTTCTTC.

Details on this clonotype: An end of the junction does not agree with germline; a read error may underlie this. This chain links TRBV6-6 with TRBJ1-1, with D perhaps TRBD1 (5 bases). CDR3 size: 16 residues. The V gene's germline CDR1 is MNHNY and CDR2 SVGAGI (reference sequence). CDR3 region: CAISEASGTINTEAFF. CDR3 DNA sequence: TGTGCCATCAGTGAGGCCTCCGGGACCATAAACACTGAAGCTTTCTTT.

This clonotype was seen only a few times. This chain links TRBV2 with TRBJ1-5, with 7 bases identical to TRBD1. Looked up from germline, CDR1 is SNHLY and CDR2 is FYNNEI. This CDR3 has 16 amino acids. The junction had 11 bases not matched to a gene; V was cut back by 5 bases and J by 4 bases. The CDR3 sequence is CASSSETGTANQPQHF. For the CDR3, the DNA is TGTGCCAGCAGTTCCGAAACCGGGACAGCTAATCAGCCCCAGCATTTT.

As regards this clonotype: With a much larger clone just one base away, this may be a read error. V and J are TRBV15 and TRBJ2-5; 10 bases match TRBD1. The germline CDR1 and CDR2 sequences are LNHNV and YYDKDF (reference sequence). This CDR3 comprises 14 residues. The CDR3 sequence: CATSGTGAQENQYF. CDR3 DNA: TGTGCCACCTCCGGGACAGGGGCACAAGAGAACCAGTACTTC.